This TCR beta chain appears in the sequencing data of a study of PD-1 blockade in classical Hodgkin lymphoma. Study information: Patients were given intravenous nivolumab, 3 mg/kg, every 2 weeks.

Every patient relapsed after autologous stem cell transplantation, and brentuximab vedotin exposure varied. TCRdb's copy holds only in-frame clones and misses some; the assay was immunoSEQ multiplex PCR. The sample includes tens of thousands of clones, about nine tenths seen only once; the top ten take roughly an eighth. This clonotype was obtained from a human donor with classical Hodgkin lymphoma. Sequencing was performed on peripheral blood mononuclear cells (PBMCs), taken at baseline.

CDR3 DNA sequence: TGTGCCAGCAGCGTAGGGTGGGGGGCCTACGAGCAGTACTTC. Its translation is CASSVGWGAYEQYF. The V call is TRBV9, the J call TRBJ2-7, with D maybe TRBD2 (6 bases). V was cut by 0 bases and J by 2 bases, with 9 bases left in between. CDR3 length: 14 amino acids. Germline-derived CDR1 and CDR2 are SGDLS and YYNGEE.